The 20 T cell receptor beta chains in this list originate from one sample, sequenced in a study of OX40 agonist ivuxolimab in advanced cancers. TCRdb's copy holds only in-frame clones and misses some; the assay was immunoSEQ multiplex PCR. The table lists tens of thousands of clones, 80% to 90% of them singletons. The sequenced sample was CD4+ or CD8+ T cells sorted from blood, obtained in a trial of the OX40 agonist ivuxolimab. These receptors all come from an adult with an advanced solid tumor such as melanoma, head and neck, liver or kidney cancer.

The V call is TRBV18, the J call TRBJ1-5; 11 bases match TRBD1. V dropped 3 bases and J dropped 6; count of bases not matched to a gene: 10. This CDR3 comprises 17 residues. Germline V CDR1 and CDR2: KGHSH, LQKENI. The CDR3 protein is CASSPFPGQGVAQPQHF. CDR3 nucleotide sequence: TGTGCCAGCTCACCTTTTCCGGGACAGGGGGTTGCTCAGCCCCAGCATTTT.

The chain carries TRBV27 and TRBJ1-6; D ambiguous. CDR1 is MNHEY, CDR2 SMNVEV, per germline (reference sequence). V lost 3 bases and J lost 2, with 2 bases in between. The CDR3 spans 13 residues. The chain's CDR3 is CASSLAYNSPLHF. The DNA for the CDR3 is TGTGCCAGCAGTTTGGCCTATAATTCACCCCTCCACTTT.

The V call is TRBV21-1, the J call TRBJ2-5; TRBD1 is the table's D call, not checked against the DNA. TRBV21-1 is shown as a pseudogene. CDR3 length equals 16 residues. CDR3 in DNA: TGTGCCAGCAGCGGGGCCCCCAGGGCAGGGAAAGAGACCCAGTACTTC. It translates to CASSGAPRAGKETQYF.

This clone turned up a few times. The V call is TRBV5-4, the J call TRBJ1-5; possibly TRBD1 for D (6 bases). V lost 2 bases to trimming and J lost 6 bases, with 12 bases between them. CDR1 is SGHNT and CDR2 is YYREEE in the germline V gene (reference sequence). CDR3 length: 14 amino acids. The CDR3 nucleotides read TGTGCCAGCAGCTTTGGGGGGCTAGGTCAGCCCCAGCATTTT. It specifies CASSFGGLGQPQHF.

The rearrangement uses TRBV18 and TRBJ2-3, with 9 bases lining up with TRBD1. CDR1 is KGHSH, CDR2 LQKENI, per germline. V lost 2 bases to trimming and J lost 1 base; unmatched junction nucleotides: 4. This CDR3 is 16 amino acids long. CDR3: CASSPARDRGTDTQYF. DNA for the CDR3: TGTGCCAGCTCACCAGCCCGGGACAGGGGCACAGATACGCAGTATTTT. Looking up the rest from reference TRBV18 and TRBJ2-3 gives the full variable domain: NAGVMQNPRHLVRRRGQEARLRCSPMKGHSHVYWYRQLPEEGLKFMVYLQKENIIDESGMPKERFSAEFPKEGPSILRIQQVVRGDSAAYFCASSPARDRGTDTQYFGPGTRLTVL.

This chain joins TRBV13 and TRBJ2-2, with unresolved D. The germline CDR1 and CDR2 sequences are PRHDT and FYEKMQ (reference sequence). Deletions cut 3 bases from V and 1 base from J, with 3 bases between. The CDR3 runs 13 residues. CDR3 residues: CASSFRNTGELFF. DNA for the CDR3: TGTGCCAGCAGCTTCAGGAACACCGGGGAGCTGTTTTTT.

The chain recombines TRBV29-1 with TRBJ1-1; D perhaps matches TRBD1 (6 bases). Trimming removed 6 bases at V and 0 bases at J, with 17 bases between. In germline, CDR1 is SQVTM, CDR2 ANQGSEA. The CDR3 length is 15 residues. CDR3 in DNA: TGCAGCGTCGGCAACATAGGGGGGTTGAACACTGAAGCTTTCTTT. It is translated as CSVGNIGGLNTEAFF.

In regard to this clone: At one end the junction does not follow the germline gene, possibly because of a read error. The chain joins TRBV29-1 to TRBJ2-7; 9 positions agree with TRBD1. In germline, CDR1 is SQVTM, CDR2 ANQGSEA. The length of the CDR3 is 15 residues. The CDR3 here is CSVEASGTGTVGINF. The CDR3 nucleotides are TGCAGCGTTGAAGCCTCCGGGACAGGGACAGTGGGGATTAACTTC.

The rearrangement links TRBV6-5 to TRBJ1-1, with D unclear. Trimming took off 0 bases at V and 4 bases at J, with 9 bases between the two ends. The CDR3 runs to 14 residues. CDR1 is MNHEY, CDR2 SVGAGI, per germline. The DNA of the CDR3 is TGTGCCAGCAGTTACTCTGTGGGAGGCACTGAAGCTTTCTTT. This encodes CASSYSVGGTEAFF.

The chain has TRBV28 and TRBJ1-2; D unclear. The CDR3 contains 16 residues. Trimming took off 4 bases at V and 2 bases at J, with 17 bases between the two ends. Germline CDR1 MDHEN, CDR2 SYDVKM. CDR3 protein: CASSSEGWTLNYGYTF. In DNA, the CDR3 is TGTGCCAGCAGTTCGGAAGGGTGGACTCTCAACTATGGCTACACCTTC.

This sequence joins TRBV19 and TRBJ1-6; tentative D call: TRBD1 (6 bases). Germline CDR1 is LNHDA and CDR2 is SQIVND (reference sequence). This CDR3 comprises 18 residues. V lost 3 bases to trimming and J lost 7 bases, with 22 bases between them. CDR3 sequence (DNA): TGTGCCAGTAGTATTCCACCCTTATCCCCCCAGGGGAATTCACCCCTCCACTTT. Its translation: CASSIPPLSPQGNSPLHF.

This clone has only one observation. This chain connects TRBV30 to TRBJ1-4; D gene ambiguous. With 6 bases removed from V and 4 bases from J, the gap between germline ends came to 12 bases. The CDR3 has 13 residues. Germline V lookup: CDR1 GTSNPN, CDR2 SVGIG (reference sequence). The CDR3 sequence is CACGPGSNEKLFF. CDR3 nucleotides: TGTGCCTGTGGGCCAGGCAGTAATGAAAAACTGTTTTTT.

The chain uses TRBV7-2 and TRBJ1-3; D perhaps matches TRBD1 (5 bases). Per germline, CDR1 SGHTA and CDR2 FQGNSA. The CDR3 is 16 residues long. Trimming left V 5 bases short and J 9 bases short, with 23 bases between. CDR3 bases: TGTGCCAGCAGCCGCCCCGGGACTCTGGTCGGAGGCACCATATATTTT. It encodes CASSRPGTLVGGTIYF.

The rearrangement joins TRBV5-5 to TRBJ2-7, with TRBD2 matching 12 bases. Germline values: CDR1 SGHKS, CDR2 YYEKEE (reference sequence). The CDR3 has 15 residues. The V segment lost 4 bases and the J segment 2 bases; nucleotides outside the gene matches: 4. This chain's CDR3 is CASSLGTSGPYEQYF. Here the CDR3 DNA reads TGTGCCAGCAGCCTCGGGACTAGCGGGCCCTACGAGCAGTACTTC.

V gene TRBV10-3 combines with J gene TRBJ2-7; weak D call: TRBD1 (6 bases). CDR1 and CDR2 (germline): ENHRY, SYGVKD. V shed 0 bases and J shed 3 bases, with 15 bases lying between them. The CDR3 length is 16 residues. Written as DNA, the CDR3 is TGTGCCATCAGTGAGTCCTCCGGCAGGGGAAACTACGAGCAGTACTTC. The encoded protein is CAISESSGRGNYEQYF.

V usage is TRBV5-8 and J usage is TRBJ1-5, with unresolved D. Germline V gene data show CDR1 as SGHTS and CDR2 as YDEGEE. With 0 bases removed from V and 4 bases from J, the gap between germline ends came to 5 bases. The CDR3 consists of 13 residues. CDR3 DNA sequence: TGTGCCAGCAGCTTGGGCGAGAATCAGCCCCAGCATTTT. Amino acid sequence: CASSLGENQPQHF.

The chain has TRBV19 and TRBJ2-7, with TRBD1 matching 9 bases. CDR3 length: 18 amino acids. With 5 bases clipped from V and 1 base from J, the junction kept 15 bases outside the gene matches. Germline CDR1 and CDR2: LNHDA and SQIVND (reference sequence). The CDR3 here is CASSQSSSGTGRSYEQYF. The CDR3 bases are TGTGCCAGTAGTCAAAGCTCCTCCGGGACAGGGAGGTCCTACGAGCAGTACTTC.

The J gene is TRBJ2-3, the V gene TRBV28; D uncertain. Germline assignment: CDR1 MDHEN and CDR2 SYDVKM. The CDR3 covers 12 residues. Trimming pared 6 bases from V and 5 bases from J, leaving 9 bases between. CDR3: CASRTLKDTQYF. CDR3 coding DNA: TGTGCCAGCAGGACACTAAAAGATACGCAGTATTTT.

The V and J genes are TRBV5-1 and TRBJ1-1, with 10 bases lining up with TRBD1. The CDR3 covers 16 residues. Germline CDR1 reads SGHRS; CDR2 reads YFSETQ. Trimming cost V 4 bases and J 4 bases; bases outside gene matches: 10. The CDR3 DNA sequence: TGCGCCAGCAGCGCGGGGACAGGGGCCGGGGGCACTGAAGCTTTCTTT. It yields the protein CASSAGTGAGGTEAFF.

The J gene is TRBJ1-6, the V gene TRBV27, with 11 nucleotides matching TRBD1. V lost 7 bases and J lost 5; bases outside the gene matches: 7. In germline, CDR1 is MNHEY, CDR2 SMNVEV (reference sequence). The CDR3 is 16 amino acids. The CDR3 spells CASKRGQGVDNSPLHF. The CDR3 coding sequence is TGTGCCAGCAAGAGGGGACAGGGGGTCGATAATTCACCCCTCCACTTT.